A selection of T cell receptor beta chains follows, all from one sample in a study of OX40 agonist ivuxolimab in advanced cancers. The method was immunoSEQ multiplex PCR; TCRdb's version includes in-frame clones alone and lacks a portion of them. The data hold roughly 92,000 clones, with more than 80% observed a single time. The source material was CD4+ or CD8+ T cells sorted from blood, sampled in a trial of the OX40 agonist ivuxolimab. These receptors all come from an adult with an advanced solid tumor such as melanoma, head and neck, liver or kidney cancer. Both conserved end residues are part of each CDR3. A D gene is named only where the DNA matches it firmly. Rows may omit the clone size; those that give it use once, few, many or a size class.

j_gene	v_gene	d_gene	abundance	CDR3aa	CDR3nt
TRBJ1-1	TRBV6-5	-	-	CASSSLRIGEAFF	TGTGCCAGCAGTTCCCTTCGTATCGGTGAAGCTTTCTTT
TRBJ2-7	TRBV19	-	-	CASSMGQASSYEQYF	TGTGCCAGTAGTATGGGCCAGGCGAGCTCCTACGAGCAGTACTTC
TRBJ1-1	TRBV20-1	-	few	CSARGAFF	TGCAGTGCTAGAGGAGCTTTCTTT
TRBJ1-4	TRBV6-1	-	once	CASSELRGHLNEKLFF	TGTGCCAGCAGTGAACTTAGGGGACACCTTAATGAAAAACTGTTTTTT
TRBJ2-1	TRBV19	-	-	CASSTSFDEQFF	TGTGCCAGTAGTACCTCATTCGATGAGCAGTTCTTC
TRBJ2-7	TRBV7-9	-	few	CASSPQGIHEQYF	TGTGCCAGCAGCCCACAGGGAATCCACGAGCAGTACTTC
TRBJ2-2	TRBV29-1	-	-	CSVEAWDGSFTGELFF	TGCAGCGTTGAGGCGTGGGACGGGAGTTTCACCGGGGAGCTGTTTTTT
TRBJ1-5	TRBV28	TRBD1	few	CASSFGQGPHQPQHF	TGTGCCAGCAGTTTTGGACAGGGGCCCCATCAGCCCCAGCATTTT
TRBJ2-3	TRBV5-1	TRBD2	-	CASSPGTSGTRTDTQYF	TGCGCCAGCAGCCCAGGGACTAGCGGGACCCGCACAGATACGCAGTATTTT
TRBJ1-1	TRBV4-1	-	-	CASSQAVGMDTEAFF	TGCGCCAGCAGCCAAGCCGTAGGGATGGACACTGAAGCTTTCTTT
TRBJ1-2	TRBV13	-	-	CASSFLGDYYGYTF	TGTGCCAGCAGCTTCCTGGGGGATTACTATGGCTACACCTTC